This T cell receptor (beta chain) comes out of a study of CD8 T cells in ankylosing spondylitis. Study outcomes and limitations: It was reported that disease-linked clones were significantly enriched in matched ankylosing spondylitis synovial fluid. The study identified a TCR beta motif of under ten highly homologous variants that appeared characteristic of ankylosing spondylitis blood.

This clonotype was observed once. Its antigen remains unidentified. TCRdb re-called the 5' RACE reads through MiXCR, storing one row per CDR3 protein. The repertoire includes approximately 300,000 distinct CDR3 sequences, 6.5% to 10% of them detected once, and about 14% sits in the top ten. This clonotype originated in a male donor with ankylosing spondylitis. The specimen sequenced was blood, either unsorted or a sorted T cell fraction (not recorded which).

CDR3 loop: CAWSVHWQVNQPQHF. The CDR3 coding sequence is TGTGCCTGGAGTGTACATTGGCAGGTTAATCAGCCCCAGCATTTT. The chain links TRBV30 to TRBJ1-5; no clear D. Trimming left V 0 bases short and J 4 bases short, with 13 bases between. The CDR3 spans 15 residues. Germline lookup yields CDR1 GTSNPN and CDR2 SVGIG (reference sequence).